A selection of T cell receptor beta chains follows, all from one sample in a study of immune evolution from preneoplasia to lung adenocarcinoma. Clones were sequenced by immunoSEQ multiplex PCR, and TCRdb holds only the in-frame ones, with some missing. Of a few thousand clones detected, approximately 82% appear once; the ten largest clones hold 3.9%. The sample consisted of FFPE minimally invasive lung adenocarcinoma tissue. These receptors came from a person between 60 and 80 years old with lung adenocarcinoma. The conserved cysteine and the conserved F or W are not part of the CDR3 here. Each record gives: J gene, V gene, CDR3 protein.

>TRBJ1-2|TRBV25-1
ASREDGSNYGYT
>TRBJ2-7|TRBV4-3
ASSQDPWGQGYEQY
>TRBJ1-1|TRBV10-3
AIRDRMNTEAF
>TRBJ1-2|TRBV7-2
ATLTLSGFSGYT
>TRBJ1-1|TRBV15
ATSRSGQGIMNTEAF
>TRBJ1-3|TRBV5-6
ASSPQRGNTIY
>TRBJ1-5|TRBV4-1
ASSNYRDSNQPQH
>TRBJ2-2|TRBV7-3
ASSLTYTGELF
>TRBJ2-7|TRBV30
AWSLTGIQY
>TRBJ2-1|TRBV11-2
ASSFLWAASDEQF
>TRBJ2-7|TRBV19
ASSGLAGRAEQY
>TRBJ2-1|TRBV30
AWSVLGYGF
>TRBJ2-3|TRBV27
ASSSAGQGSDTQY
>TRBJ2-2|TRBV5-6
ASRGTGGTGELF
>TRBJ1-6|TRBV7-9
ASSTQGMNSPLH
>TRBJ1-1|TRBV19
ASSPRQVSPEAF
>TRBJ1-6|TRBV18
ASSPRRETGSPLH
>TRBJ2-1|TRBV6-4
ASSERSDYNEQF
>TRBJ2-5|TRBV7-8
ASSLNQETQY
>TRBJ2-2|TRBV12-5
ASGPPNTGELF
>TRBJ2-5|TRBV9
ASSGGQQGGETQY
>TRBJ2-5|TRBV15
ATSRTWERAETQY
>TRBJ2-2|TRBV30
ACFPGGLAGGLNTGELF
>TRBJ2-1|TRBV19
ASGGLGLEVNEQF
>TRBJ2-7|TRBV5-1
ASSLGSTGGGEQY
>TRBJ1-1|TRBV6-5
ASSDDFRANTEAF
>TRBJ1-6|TRBV27
ASSLNWSNSPLH
>TRBJ1-6|TRBV28
ASSLYEALRGFTLH
>TRBJ2-3|TRBV9
ASSSSGSLDTQY
>TRBJ1-6|TRBV4-3
ASSQESGRNSPLH
>TRBJ1-4|TRBV5-4
ASSSNRGLDEKLF
>TRBJ1-5|TRBV28
ASSSRQGAQPQH
>TRBJ1-1|TRBV5-1
ASSLGGARNTEAF
>TRBJ2-2|TRBV5-1
ASSEGVPGELF
>TRBJ2-7|TRBV7-9
ASSLVSGRVYEQY
>TRBJ1-1|TRBV10-3
AIMEGSNTEAF
>TRBJ2-5|TRBV6-1
ASSTGGQETQY
>TRBJ2-2|TRBV7-2
ASSPGGVTGELF
>TRBJ2-5|TRBV28
ASSSFDGTQY
>TRBJ2-1|TRBV5-4
ASSLARRGRDNEQF
>TRBJ1-5|TRBV28
ASVGDYSNQPQH
>TRBJ1-1|TRBV13
ASSIGPTGAF
>TRBJ1-5|TRBV19
ASSRQDGDYSNQPQH
>TRBJ1-1|TRBV29-1
SDDTGVNGWNTEAF
>TRBJ1-2|TRBV7-9
ASSLGQGLRGYT
>TRBJ2-7|TRBV6-5
ASRDEVHEY
>TRBJ1-1|TRBV7-2
ASSSFRESTEAF
>-|TRBV10-3
AIAGGGYYEQY
>TRBJ1-1|TRBV6-4
ATVFPEAF
>TRBJ2-7|TRBV4-1
ASSLPGLAGSQY
>TRBJ2-3|TRBV15
ATSREDTAADTQY
>TRBJ2-7|TRBV30
AWSWDRGPYEQY
>TRBJ2-3|TRBV10-3
AIRRDSSTDTQY
>TRBJ2-3|TRBV30
AWRPDTRTDTQY
>TRBJ1-5|TRBV5-3
ARSLITRHHSNQPQH
>TRBJ2-3|TRBV29-1
SVTGTGPDTQY
>TRBJ1-1|TRBV5-1
ASSFTGQLGTEAF
>TRBJ2-7|TRBV15
ATSREEGSYEQY
>TRBJ2-7|TRBV7-8
ASSLRAWWEGSYEQY